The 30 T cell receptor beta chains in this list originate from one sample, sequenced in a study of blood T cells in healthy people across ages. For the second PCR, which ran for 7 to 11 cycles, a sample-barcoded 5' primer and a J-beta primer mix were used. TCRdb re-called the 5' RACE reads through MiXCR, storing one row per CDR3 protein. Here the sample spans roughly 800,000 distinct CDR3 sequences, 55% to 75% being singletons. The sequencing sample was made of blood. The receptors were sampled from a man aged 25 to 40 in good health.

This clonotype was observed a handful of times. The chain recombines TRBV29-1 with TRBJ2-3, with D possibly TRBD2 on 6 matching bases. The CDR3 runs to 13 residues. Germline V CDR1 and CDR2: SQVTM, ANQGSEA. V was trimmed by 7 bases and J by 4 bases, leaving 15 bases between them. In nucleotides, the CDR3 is TGCAGCGGGGGAGGCGGCTCAGCAGATACGCAGTATTTT. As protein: CSGGGGSADTQYF.

CDR3 residues: CASKQGQDEQYF. The CDR3 DNA reads as TGTGCCAGCAAACAGGGACAAGACGAGCAGTACTTC. The chain has TRBV6-5 and TRBJ2-4; tentative D call: TRBD1 (6 bases). The J call is doubtful: the DNA matches TRBJ2-7 better. CDR1 and CDR2 from the germline V gene are MNHEY and SVGAGI. The CDR3 is made up of 12 amino acids.

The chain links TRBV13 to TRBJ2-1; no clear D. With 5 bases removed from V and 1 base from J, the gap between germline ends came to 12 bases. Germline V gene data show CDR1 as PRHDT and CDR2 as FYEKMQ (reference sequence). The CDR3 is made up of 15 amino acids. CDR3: CASSAAGSSYNEQFF. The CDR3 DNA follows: TGTGCCAGCAGCGCCGCAGGAAGTTCCTACAATGAGCAGTTCTTC.

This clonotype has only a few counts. CDR3 in amino acids: CASSASGAEQYF. The CDR3 DNA reads as TGTGCCAGCAGCGCTTCTGGAGCCGAGCAGTACTTC. The chain carries TRBV3-1 and TRBJ2-7; D is uncertain. The CDR3 length is 12 residues. CDR1 is LGHDT and CDR2 is YNNKEL in the germline V gene (reference sequence). Trimming stripped 5 bases from V and 6 bases from J, with 11 bases between.

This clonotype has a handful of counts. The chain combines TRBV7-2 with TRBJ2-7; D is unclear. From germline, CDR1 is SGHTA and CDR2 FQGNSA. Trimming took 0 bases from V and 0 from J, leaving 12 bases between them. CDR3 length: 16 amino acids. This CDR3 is CASSLAYRRSSYEQYF. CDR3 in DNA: TGTGCCAGCAGCTTAGCATACAGACGATCCTCCTACGAGCAGTACTTC.

The CDR3 here is CASSRVVAYNEQFF. CDR3 in DNA: TGTGCCAGCAGCCGGGTCGTTGCCTACAATGAGCAGTTCTTC. This sequence joins TRBV7-2 and TRBJ2-1; D unclear. CDR1 is SGHTA and CDR2 is FQGNSA in the germline V gene. The CDR3 runs 14 residues. V lost 5 bases to trimming and J lost 2 bases, with 10 bases between them.

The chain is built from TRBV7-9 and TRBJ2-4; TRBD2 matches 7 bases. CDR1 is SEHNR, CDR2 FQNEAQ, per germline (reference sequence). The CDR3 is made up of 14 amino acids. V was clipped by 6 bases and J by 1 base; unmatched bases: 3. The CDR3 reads CASRPGGAKNIQYF. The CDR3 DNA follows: TGTGCCAGCAGGCCCGGGGGGGCCAAAAACATTCAGTACTTC.

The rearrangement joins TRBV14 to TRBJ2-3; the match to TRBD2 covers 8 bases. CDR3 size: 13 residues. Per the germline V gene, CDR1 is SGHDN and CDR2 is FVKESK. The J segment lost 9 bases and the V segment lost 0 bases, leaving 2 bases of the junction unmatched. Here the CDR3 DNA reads TGTGCCAGCAGCCAAGACAAGCGGGGGACGCAGTATTTT. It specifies CASSQDKRGTQYF.

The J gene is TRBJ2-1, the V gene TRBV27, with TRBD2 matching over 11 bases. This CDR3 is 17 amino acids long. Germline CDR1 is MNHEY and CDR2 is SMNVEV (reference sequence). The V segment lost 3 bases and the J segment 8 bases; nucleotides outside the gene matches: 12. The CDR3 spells CASSLTTSGTPVDEQFF. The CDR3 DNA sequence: TGTGCCAGCAGTTTGACGACTAGCGGGACGCCGGTCGATGAGCAGTTCTTC.

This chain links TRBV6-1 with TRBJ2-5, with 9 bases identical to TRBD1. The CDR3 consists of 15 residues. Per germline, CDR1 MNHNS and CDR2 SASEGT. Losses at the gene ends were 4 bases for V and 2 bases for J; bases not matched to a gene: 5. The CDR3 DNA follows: TGTGCCAGCAGTGTAGGGACAGGGTGGCAAGAGACCCAGTACTTC. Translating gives CASSVGTGWQETQYF.

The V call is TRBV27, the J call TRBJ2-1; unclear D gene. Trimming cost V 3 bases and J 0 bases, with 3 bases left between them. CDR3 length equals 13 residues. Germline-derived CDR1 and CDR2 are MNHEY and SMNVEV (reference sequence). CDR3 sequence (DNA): TGTGCCAGCAGTTTCGTCTCCTACAATGAGCAGTTCTTC. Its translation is CASSFVSYNEQFF.

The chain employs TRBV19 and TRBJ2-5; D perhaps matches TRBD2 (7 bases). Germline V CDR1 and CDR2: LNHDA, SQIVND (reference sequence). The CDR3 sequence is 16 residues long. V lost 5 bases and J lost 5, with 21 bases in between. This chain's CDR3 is CASSALRGGGGETQYF. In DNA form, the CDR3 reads TGTGCCAGTAGTGCCCTTCGAGGGGGGGGCGGTGAGACCCAGTACTTC.

The CDR3 coding sequence is TGTGCCATCAGCCCCGGGACAGTCACCTACGAGCAGTACTTC. Translated: CAISPGTVTYEQYF. The chain carries TRBV10-3 and TRBJ2-7; 7 bases agree with TRBD1. Unmatched junction bases numbered 7, after V lost 6 bases and J lost 2 bases. This CDR3 has 14 residues. Germline CDR1 ENHRY, CDR2 SYGVKD.

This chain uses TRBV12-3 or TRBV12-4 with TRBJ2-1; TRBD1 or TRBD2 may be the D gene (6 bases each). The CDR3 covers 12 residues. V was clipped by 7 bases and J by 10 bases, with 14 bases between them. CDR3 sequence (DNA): TGTGCCAGCAACCCGGGGGCCCGGGAGCAGTTCTTC. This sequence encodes CASNPGAREQFF.

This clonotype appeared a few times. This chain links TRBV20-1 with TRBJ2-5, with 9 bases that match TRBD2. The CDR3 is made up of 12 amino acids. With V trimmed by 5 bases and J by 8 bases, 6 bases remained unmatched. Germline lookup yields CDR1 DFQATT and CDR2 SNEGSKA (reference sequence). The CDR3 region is CSAAGLADTQYF. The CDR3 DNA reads TGCAGTGCTGCGGGACTAGCTGATACCCAGTACTTC.

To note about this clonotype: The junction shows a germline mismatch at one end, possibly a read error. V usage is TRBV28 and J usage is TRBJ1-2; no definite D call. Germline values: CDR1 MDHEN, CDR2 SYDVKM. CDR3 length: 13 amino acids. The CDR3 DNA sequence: TGTGCCAGCACGGGTGGGGTGCGCTATTGCTACACCTTC. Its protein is CASTGGVRYCYTF.

CDR3 amino acids: CASSLGTSSGIQYF. CDR3 bases: TGTGCCAGCAGCTTAGGGACTAGCAGCGGCATTCAGTACTTC. This chain connects TRBV25-1 to TRBJ2-4, with 9 bases matching TRBD2. The CDR3 contains 14 residues. V dropped 6 bases and J dropped 9; count of bases not matched to a gene: 9. The germline CDR1 and CDR2 sequences are MGHDK and SYGVNS.

The CDR3: CSARATSAELGQYF. For the CDR3, the DNA is TGCAGTGCTAGAGCCACTAGCGCTGAGCTGGGGCAGTACTTC. The chain combines TRBV20-1 with TRBJ2-7; 7 bases agree with TRBD2. CDR1 and CDR2 (germline): DFQATT, SNEGSKA (reference sequence). J lost 9 bases, V lost 1 base, and 12 bases had no gene match. There are 14 residues in the CDR3.

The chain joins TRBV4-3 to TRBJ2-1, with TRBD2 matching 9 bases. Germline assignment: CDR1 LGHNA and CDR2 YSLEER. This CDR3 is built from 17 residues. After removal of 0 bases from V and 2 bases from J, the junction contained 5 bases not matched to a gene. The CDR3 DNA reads TGCGCCAGCAGCCAAGATCTAGCTAGCGGGGCCTACAATGAGCAGTTCTTC. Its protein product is CASSQDLASGAYNEQFF.

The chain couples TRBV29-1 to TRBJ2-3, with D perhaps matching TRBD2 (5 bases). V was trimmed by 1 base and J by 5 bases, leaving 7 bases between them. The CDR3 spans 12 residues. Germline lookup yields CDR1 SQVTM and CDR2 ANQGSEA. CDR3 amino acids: CSVEAGGDTQYF. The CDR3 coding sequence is TGCAGCGTTGAAGCAGGAGGAGATACGCAGTATTTT.

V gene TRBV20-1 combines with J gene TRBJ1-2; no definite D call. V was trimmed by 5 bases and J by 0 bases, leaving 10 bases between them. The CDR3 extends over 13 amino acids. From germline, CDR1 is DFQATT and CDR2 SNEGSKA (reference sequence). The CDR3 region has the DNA TGCAGTGCTCAGACCCTAGCTAACTATGGCTACACCTTC. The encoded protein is CSAQTLANYGYTF.

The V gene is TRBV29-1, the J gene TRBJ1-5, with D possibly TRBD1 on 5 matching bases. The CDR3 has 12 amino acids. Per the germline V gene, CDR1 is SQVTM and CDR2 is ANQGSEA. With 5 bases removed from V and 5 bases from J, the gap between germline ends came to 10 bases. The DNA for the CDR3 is TGCAGCGTTTGGGACTTCGATCAGCCCCAGCATTTT. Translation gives CSVWDFDQPQHF.

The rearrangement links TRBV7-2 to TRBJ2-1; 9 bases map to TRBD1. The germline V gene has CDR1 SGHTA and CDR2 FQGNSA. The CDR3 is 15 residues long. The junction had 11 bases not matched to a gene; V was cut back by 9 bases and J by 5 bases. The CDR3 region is CASSPRQGGHNEQFF. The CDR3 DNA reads TGTGCCAGTAGCCCACGACAGGGGGGACACAATGAGCAGTTCTTC.

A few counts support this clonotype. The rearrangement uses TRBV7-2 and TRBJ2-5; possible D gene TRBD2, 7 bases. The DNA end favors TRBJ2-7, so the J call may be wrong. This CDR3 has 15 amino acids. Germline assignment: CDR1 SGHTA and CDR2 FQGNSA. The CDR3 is CASSFGGLPVDEQYF. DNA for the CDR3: TGTGCCAGCAGCTTCGGGGGGCTGCCGGTCGACGAGCAGTACTTC.

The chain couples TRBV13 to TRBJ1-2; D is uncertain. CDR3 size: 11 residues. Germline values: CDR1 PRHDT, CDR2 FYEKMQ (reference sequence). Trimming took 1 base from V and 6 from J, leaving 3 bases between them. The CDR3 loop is CASSLDDGYTF. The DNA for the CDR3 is TGTGCCAGCAGCTTAGATGATGGCTACACCTTC.

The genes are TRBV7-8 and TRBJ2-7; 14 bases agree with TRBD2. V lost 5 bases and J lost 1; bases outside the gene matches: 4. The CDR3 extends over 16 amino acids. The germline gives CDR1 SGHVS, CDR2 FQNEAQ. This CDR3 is CASSQGLAGASYEQYF. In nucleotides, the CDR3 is TGTGCCAGCAGCCAGGGACTAGCGGGGGCGTCCTACGAGCAGTACTTC.

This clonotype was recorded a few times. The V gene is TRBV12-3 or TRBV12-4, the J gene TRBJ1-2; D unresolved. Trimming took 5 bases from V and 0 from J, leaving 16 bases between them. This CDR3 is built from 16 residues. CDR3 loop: CASSTRFGAANYGYTF. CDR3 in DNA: TGTGCCAGCAGTACCCGTTTCGGCGCGGCTAACTATGGCTACACCTTC.

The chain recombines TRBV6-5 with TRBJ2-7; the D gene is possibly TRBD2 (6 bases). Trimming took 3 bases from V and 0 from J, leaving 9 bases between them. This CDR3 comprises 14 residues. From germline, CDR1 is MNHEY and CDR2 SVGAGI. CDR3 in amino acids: CASSYTGSSYEQYF. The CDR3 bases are TGTGCCAGCAGTTATACCGGGAGCTCCTACGAGCAGTACTTC.

The CDR3, as DNA: TGTGCCAGCAGCGTAGTGATGGGTGGTCCCGCGGAGGGGCCCGGGGAGCTGTTTTTT. Translation: CASSVVMGGPAEGPGELFF. The V and J genes are TRBV9 and TRBJ2-2, with D tentatively TRBD2 (6 bases). The CDR3 contains 19 residues. Germline-derived CDR1 and CDR2 are SGDLS and YYNGEE. V was clipped by 0 bases and J by 6 bases, with 24 bases between them.

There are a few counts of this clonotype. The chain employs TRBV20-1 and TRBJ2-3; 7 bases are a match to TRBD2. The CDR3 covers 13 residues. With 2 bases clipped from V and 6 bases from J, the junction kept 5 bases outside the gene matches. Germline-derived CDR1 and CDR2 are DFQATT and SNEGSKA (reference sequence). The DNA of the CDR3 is TGCAGTGCTAGAACGACTAGCATGGATACGCAGTATTTT. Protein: CSARTTSMDTQYF.